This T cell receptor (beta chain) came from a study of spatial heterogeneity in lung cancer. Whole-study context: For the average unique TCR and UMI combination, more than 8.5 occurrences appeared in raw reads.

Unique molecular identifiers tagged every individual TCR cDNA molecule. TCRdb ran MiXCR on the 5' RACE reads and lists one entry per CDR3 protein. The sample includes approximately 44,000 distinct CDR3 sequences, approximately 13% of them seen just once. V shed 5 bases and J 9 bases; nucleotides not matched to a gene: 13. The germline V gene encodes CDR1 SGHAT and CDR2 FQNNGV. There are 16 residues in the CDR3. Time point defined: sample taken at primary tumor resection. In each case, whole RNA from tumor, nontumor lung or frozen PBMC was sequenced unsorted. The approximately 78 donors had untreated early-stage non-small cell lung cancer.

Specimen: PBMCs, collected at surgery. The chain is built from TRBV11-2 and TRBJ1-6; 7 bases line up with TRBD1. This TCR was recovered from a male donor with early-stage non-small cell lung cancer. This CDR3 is CASSESRRGLGSPLHF. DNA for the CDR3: TGTGCCAGCAGCGAGTCGCGGAGGGGGCTGGGTTCACCCCTCCACTTT. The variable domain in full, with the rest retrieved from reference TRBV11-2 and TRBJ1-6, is EAGVAQSPRYKIIEKRQSVAFWCNPISGHATLYWYQQILGQGPKLLIQFQNNGVVDDSQLPKDRFSAERLKGVDSTLKIQPAKLEDSAVYLCASSESRRGLGSPLHFGNGTRLTVT.